The clone carrying this TCR beta chain appeared once. This entry belongs to a study of T cells in Graves' hyperthyroidism and ophthalmopathy. The CDR3 is 14 amino acids. Germline V lookup: CDR1 SGHTA, CDR2 FQGNSA. Trimming took 4 bases from V and 5 from J, leaving 14 bases between them. TCR beta CDR3 regions were amplified from RNA transcripts. An initial round of RT-PCR targeting the TCR CDR3 relied on the HTBI primer set. TCRdb re-called the multiplex PCR reads with MiXCR, one entry per CDR3 protein. This table has roughly 570,000 distinct CDR3 sequences, approximately 44% appearing once. The sequence derives from a woman between 18 and 30 years old with Graves' hyperthyroidism. The chain has TRBV7-2 and TRBJ1-1; TRBD1 might be the D (6 bases). Sequencing was performed on peripheral blood or thyroid tissue (not recorded which). CDR3 sequence: CASSSGVGGTEAFF. CDR3 nucleotide sequence: TGTGCCAGCAGCTCAGGGGTCGGGGGTACTGAAGCTTTCTTT.